These 17 T cell receptor beta chains originate from one sample sequenced in a study of shared clonotypes between healthy human individuals. The table came from immunoSEQ multiplex PCR; TCRdb's copy has only in-frame clones and leaves some out. Among about 2.1 million clones, about 93% were seen once, and the ten largest hold 1.5% to 2%. Terminally differentiated effector memory CD45RA+ cells were left out of the naive CD8 fraction, which was CD45RO-negative and positively selected for CCR7. The sample was naive CD8+ T cells from PBMCs. Receptors originate from a man in his late teens or twenties in good health. Some clones in this sample may be carry-over from other donors' samples.

V and J are TRBV4-1 and TRBJ2-7; the D gene is possibly TRBD2 (6 bases). CDR1 is MGHRA, CDR2 YSYEKL, per germline. The CDR3 has 13 residues. Trimming stripped 4 bases from V and 2 bases from J, with 9 bases between. CDR3 DNA sequence: TGCGCCAGCAGCCGCGGGATAACCTACGAGCAGTACTTC. It translates to CASSRGITYEQYF.

The rearrangement joins TRBV7-9 to TRBJ2-2, with D perhaps given as TRBD1 or TRBD2 (5 bases each). V shed 1 base and J shed 6 bases, with 15 bases lying between them. This CDR3 has 16 amino acids. Germline values: CDR1 SEHNR, CDR2 FQNEAQ (reference sequence). CDR3 bases: TGTGCCAGCAGCTTAGATTGGCAGGGAGTCGCCGGGGAGCTGTTTTTT. Its translation is CASSLDWQGVAGELFF.

This sequence joins TRBV19 and TRBJ1-5; TRBD1 might be the D (5 bases). The germline gives CDR1 LNHDA, CDR2 SQIVND (reference sequence). Trimming shortened V by 10 bases and J by 5 bases, and 18 bases separated the two germline ends. The CDR3 covers 14 residues. This CDR3 is CATKPLDRDQPQHF. The CDR3 DNA follows: TGTGCCACCAAGCCCCTAGACAGAGATCAGCCCCAGCATTTT.

J is TRBJ2-2 and V is TRBV4-3; D not resolved. This CDR3 comprises 13 residues. Trimming removed 6 bases from V and 4 bases from J, with 9 bases in between. The germline V gene encodes CDR1 LGHNA and CDR2 YSLEER. The CDR3 nucleotides read TGCGCCAGCAGTTCGACAATCACCGGGGAGCTGTTTTTT. Amino acid sequence: CASSSTITGELFF.

This chain links TRBV27 with TRBJ1-1, with D uncertain. The CDR3 runs to 13 residues. Germline V gene lookup returns CDR1 MNHEY and CDR2 SMNVEV (reference sequence). V lost 3 bases, J lost 4 bases, and 9 bases lay in between. The CDR3 region has the DNA TGTGCCAGCAGTTTGAGACACGGCACTGAAGCTTTCTTT. This codes for CASSLRHGTEAFF.

The rearrangement joins TRBV27 to TRBJ1-4; D is perhaps TRBD1 (5 bases). V lost 5 bases and J 8 bases, leaving 18 bases between the germline ends. CDR3 length: 15 residues. Germline assignment: CDR1 MNHEY and CDR2 SMNVEV (reference sequence). The CDR3, as DNA: TGTGCCAGCAGTCCGTACCCGGGGGTTAGCGAAAAACTGTTTTTT. Protein sequence: CASSPYPGVSEKLFF. The variable domain in full, with the rest retrieved from reference TRBV27 and TRBJ1-4, is EAQVTQNPRYLITVTGKKLTVTCSQNMNHEYMSWYRQDPGLGLRQIYYSMNVEVTDKGDVPEGYKVSRKEKRNFPLILESPSPNQTSLYFCASSPYPGVSEKLFFGSGTQLSVL.

This chain joins TRBV9 and TRBJ2-1; TRBD2 agrees at 10 bases. This CDR3 has 15 amino acids. J gave up 3 bases and V 3 bases, and 3 bases lay outside the gene matches. Germline V gene data show CDR1 as SGDLS and CDR2 as YYNGEE. The CDR3 protein is CASSAGTSDYNEQFF. In nucleotides, the CDR3 is TGTGCCAGCAGCGCGGGGACTAGCGACTACAATGAGCAGTTCTTC.

This chain joins TRBV6-1 and TRBJ1-1; D is unclear. The CDR3 covers 12 residues. Germline V gene lookup returns CDR1 MNHNS and CDR2 SASEGT. V lost 8 bases, J lost 3 bases, and 10 bases lay in between. DNA of the CDR3: TGTGCCAGCGGAGATCCATACACTGAAGCTTTCTTT. Translated: CASGDPYTEAFF.

The chain combines TRBV10-1 with TRBJ2-3; 13 bases agree with TRBD2. The germline gives CDR1 WNHNN, CDR2 SYGVQD (reference sequence). V shed 10 bases and J 0 bases; nucleotides not matched to a gene: 10. The CDR3 is made up of 17 amino acids. CDR3 coding DNA: TGCGCCAACCCGACTAGCGGGAGGCCCCGTAGCACAGATACGCAGTATTTT. It translates to CANPTSGRPRSTDTQYF.

This clone was detected only once. This chain connects TRBV29-1 to TRBJ2-5; 7 nucleotides agree with TRBD2. From germline, CDR1 is SQVTM and CDR2 ANQGSEA. The CDR3 has 13 amino acids. V trimming: 3 bases; J trimming: 0 bases; junction bases outside the gene matches: 1. The CDR3 protein is CSVEGGDQETQYF. In DNA, the CDR3 is TGCAGCGTTGAGGGGGGGGACCAAGAGACCCAGTACTTC.

The rearrangement links TRBV6-6 to TRBJ2-3; 12 nucleotides match TRBD2. The CDR3 spans 16 residues. The V gene's germline CDR1 is MNHNY and CDR2 SVGAGI (reference sequence). V shed 0 bases and J 3 bases; nucleotides not matched to a gene: 1. CDR3 sequence: CASSYSGTSGTDTQYF. The DNA for the CDR3 is TGTGCCAGCAGTTACTCAGGGACTAGCGGGACAGATACGCAGTATTTT.

This clone was found once. The J gene is TRBJ1-1, the V gene TRBV4-2, with D unresolved. In germline, CDR1 is LGHNA, CDR2 YNFKEQ. The CDR3 contains 14 residues. Trimming removed 2 bases at V and 0 bases at J, with 7 bases between. CDR3 bases: TGTGCCAGCAGCCAATGGTTGATGAACACTGAAGCTTTCTTT. Protein sequence: CASSQWLMNTEAFF.

The V and J genes are TRBV7-6 and TRBJ2-3, with 9 bases fitting TRBD1. The V gene's germline CDR1 is SGHVS and CDR2 FNYEAQ. The ends lost 4 bases at V and 1 base at J; junction bases unmatched: 3. The CDR3 spans 15 residues. The CDR3 protein is CASSSRTGGTDTQYF. The CDR3 DNA follows: TGTGCCAGCAGCTCCCGGACAGGGGGCACAGATACGCAGTATTTT.

This chain connects TRBV5-4 to TRBJ1-1, with TRBD1 as a possible D gene (6 bases). Germline-derived CDR1 and CDR2 are SGHNT and YYREEE (reference sequence). Trimming took 1 base from V and 2 from J, leaving 24 bases between them. This CDR3 has 19 residues. The CDR3 loop is CASSLIGVGWGPVNTEAFF. The DNA of the CDR3 is TGTGCCAGCAGCTTGATCGGGGTGGGCTGGGGGCCGGTAAACACTGAAGCTTTCTTT.

This chain uses TRBV28 with TRBJ2-1; no clear D. The ends were cut back, 5 bases at V and 4 bases at J, with 6 bases in the middle. Germline lookup yields CDR1 MDHEN and CDR2 SYDVKM. The CDR3 is 12 amino acids. CDR3 protein: CASSREYNEQFF. CDR3 nucleotide sequence: TGTGCCAGCAGTCGCGAGTACAATGAGCAGTTCTTC.

This rearrangement joins TRBV2 to TRBJ2-3; possibly TRBD1 or TRBD2 for D (5 bases each). Trimming took 8 bases from V and 2 from J, leaving 11 bases between them. The V gene's germline CDR1 is SNHLY and CDR2 FYNNEI. The CDR3 length is 13 residues. The CDR3 DNA follows: TGTGCCAGCCTCCGGGACGACACAGATACGCAGTATTTT. Translating gives CASLRDDTDTQYF.

This chain links TRBV7-6 with TRBJ2-5, with 10 bases matching TRBD2. The V segment lost 5 bases and the J segment 4 bases; nucleotides outside the gene matches: 10. The CDR3 runs to 16 residues. CDR1 is SGHVS, CDR2 FNYEAQ, per germline. The CDR3 protein is CASSLGVAGGLETQYF. CDR3 DNA sequence: TGTGCCAGCAGCCTGGGGGTAGCGGGAGGCTTAGAGACCCAGTACTTC.